These 12 T cell receptor beta chains originate from one sample sequenced in a study of cytomegalovirus exposure and HLA in healthy donors. Sequenced by immunoSEQ multiplex PCR; TCRdb stores in-frame clones only, minus some. Here the sample spans approximately 230,000 clones, roughly 90% being singletons. The sequencing input was PBMCs. These receptors all come from a young man in good health and CMV-seropositive.

The chain carries TRBV9 and TRBJ1-2; the D is unclear. The germline CDR1 and CDR2 sequences are SGDLS and YYNGEE. V gave up 1 base and J gave up 8 bases, with 15 bases separating them. The CDR3 is 14 amino acids. The CDR3 bases are TGTGCCAGCAGCGTACCCGAGGGAGCGAGGGGCTACACCTTC. Its translation: CASSVPEGARGYTF. The full variable domain, with the rest looked up from reference TRBV9 and TRBJ1-2, is DSGVTQTPKHLITATGQRVTLRCSPRSGDLSVYWYQQSLDQGLQFLIQYYNGEERAKGNILERFSAQQFPDLHSELNLSSLELGDSALYFCASSVPEGARGYTFGSGTRLTVV.

The chain links TRBV6-5 to TRBJ2-3, with a weak D call TRBD2 (6 bases). CDR3 length: 16 amino acids. The V and J ends lost 7 bases and 4 bases respectively, with 21 bases between them. CDR1 and CDR2 from the germline V gene are MNHEY and SVGAGI. The CDR3, as DNA: TGTGCCAGCACCTACTCGGGGCTAGCGAAGGCAGATACGCAGTATTTT. This encodes CASTYSGLAKADTQYF.

This clone occurred once. The chain combines TRBV2 with TRBJ1-3; TRBD1 might be the D (6 bases). The CDR3 covers 12 residues. Per the germline V gene, CDR1 is SNHLY and CDR2 is FYNNEI. V gave up 7 bases and J gave up 5 bases, with 9 bases separating them. The CDR3 sequence: CASTGDRNTIYF. CDR3 DNA: TGTGCCAGCACAGGGGATAGAAACACCATATATTTT.

The V and J genes are TRBV6-6 and TRBJ1-1, with 8 bases lining up with TRBD1. Losses at the gene ends were 2 bases for V and 5 bases for J; bases not matched to a gene: 10. CDR3 length equals 16 residues. The V gene's germline CDR1 is MNHNY and CDR2 SVGAGI (reference sequence). CDR3 nucleotides: TGTGCCAGCAGTTACGGTTCCGGGACAGGTGGGACTGAAGCTTTCTTT. Protein sequence: CASSYGSGTGGTEAFF.

V and J are TRBV6-6 and TRBJ1-5, with D tentatively TRBD1 (5 bases). V lost 1 base and J lost 2, with 6 bases in between. The CDR3 has 14 amino acids. CDR1 is MNHNY, CDR2 SVGAGI, per germline (reference sequence). The CDR3 DNA reads as TGTGCCAGCAGTTACTTAGGGGGCAATCAGCCCCAGCATTTT. Its protein is CASSYLGGNQPQHF.

The rearrangement uses TRBV6-5 and TRBJ2-5; possibly TRBD2 for D (6 bases). The CDR3 sequence is 13 residues long. Germline V gene lookup returns CDR1 MNHEY and CDR2 SVGAGI. V was clipped by 2 bases and J by 5 bases, with 9 bases between them. CDR3 sequence: CASSYPGRETQYF. The CDR3 DNA reads as TGTGCCAGCAGTTACCCGGGGAGGGAGACCCAGTACTTC.

The chain links TRBV15 to TRBJ2-7; no definite D call. The CDR3 runs 12 residues. Trimming cost V 0 bases and J 6 bases, with 6 bases left between them. Germline-derived CDR1 and CDR2 are LNHNV and YYDKDF (reference sequence). CDR3: CATSRDRVEQYF. The CDR3 DNA reads TGTGCCACCAGCAGAGATCGGGTCGAGCAGTACTTC.

The V call is TRBV4-2, the J call TRBJ2-2; either TRBD1 or TRBD2 may fit D (6 bases each). Trimming shortened V by 5 bases and J by 4 bases, and 17 bases separated the two germline ends. The germline CDR1 and CDR2 sequences are LGHNA and YNFKEQ. This CDR3 contains 16 residues. The CDR3 sequence is CASSSEPGGLTGELFF. The CDR3 nucleotides are TGTGCCAGCAGCTCCGAGCCCGGGGGCCTCACCGGGGAGCTGTTTTTT.

The chain joins TRBV5-1 to TRBJ2-7; TRBD2 matches 7 bases. The CDR3 runs 15 residues. The V gene's germline CDR1 is SGHRS and CDR2 YFSETQ. J lost 3 bases, V lost 1 base, and 7 bases had no gene match. CDR3 sequence (DNA): TGCGCCAGCAGCTTGTACGCGGGAGTCGGCTACGAGCAGTACTTC. Its protein is CASSLYAGVGYEQYF. The complete variable domain, with remaining parts taken from reference TRBV5-1 and TRBJ2-7, reads KAGVTQTPRYLIKTRGQQVTLSCSPISGHRSVSWYQQTPGQGLQFLFEYFSETQRNKGNFPGRFSGRQFSNSRSEMNVSTLELGDSALYLCASSLYAGVGYEQYFGPGTRLTVT.

The chain employs TRBV29-1 and TRBJ2-7; 10 nucleotides align to TRBD2. Per germline, CDR1 SQVTM and CDR2 ANQGSEA. This CDR3 region has 14 residues. The ends lost 6 bases at V and 2 bases at J; junction bases unmatched: 7. The CDR3 reads CSVGIGTSAYEQYF. The CDR3, as DNA: TGCAGCGTAGGAATAGGGACTAGCGCCTACGAGCAGTACTTC.

Of note for this clone: This sample includes further DNA sequences coding for the same CDR3. This chain uses TRBV5-1 with TRBJ1-5, with 7 positions matching TRBD1. The trim removed 0 bases at V and 4 bases at J, leaving 1 base unmatched. Germline CDR1 SGHRS, CDR2 YFSETQ. The length of the CDR3 is 14 residues. CDR3 sequence reads: CASSLGDRNQPQHF. Written as DNA, the CDR3 is TGCGCCAGCAGCTTGGGGGACAGAAATCAGCCCCAGCATTTT.

This rearrangement joins TRBV4-1 to TRBJ1-2; 7 bases align to TRBD1. Trimming removed 5 bases from V and 8 bases from J; junction bases left unmatched: 14. This CDR3 is built from 15 residues. Looked up from germline, CDR1 is MGHRA and CDR2 is YSYEKL. The CDR3 nucleotides are TGCGCCAGCAGCTCCGGGACAGACAAAAGGGGGGGCTACACCTTC. Amino acid sequence: CASSSGTDKRGGYTF.